Listed here is a single T cell receptor (beta chain). The data derive from a study of blood T cell repertoires in COVID-19. The CDR3 spans 11 residues. V was cut by 6 bases and J by 4 bases, with 6 bases left in between. Germline CDR1 DFQATT, CDR2 SNEGSKA (reference sequence). Symptom resolution, clearance, or two negative PCRs marked the recovered donors of Cohort 3. The method was immunoSEQ multiplex PCR; TCRdb's version includes in-frame clones alone and lacks a portion of them. The data contain a few hundred thousand clones, more than 75% of them singletons. This chain joins TRBV20-1 and TRBJ2-2; D unclear. The specimen sequenced was PBMCs or T cells enriched from blood (not recorded which). This TCR derives from a man aged 40-50 years who had recovered from COVID-19. The CDR3 region has the DNA TGCAGTGCATTGAGCACCGGGGAGCTGTTTTTT. Translated: CSALSTGELFF.